This is a list of T cell receptor beta chains from one sample in a study of CD8 T cells in Susac syndrome. MiXCR was run by TCRdb on the immunoSEQ multiplex PCR reads, yielding one entry per CDR3 protein. The sample lists about 440,000 distinct CDR3 sequences, 75% to 90% seen once, with under 0.15% in the top ten. Material for sequencing was CD8+ T cells from PBMCs. These receptors were collected from a human donor with multiple sclerosis. The CDR3 runs from the conserved cysteine through the conserved F or W. The order of the fields is D gene, clone size, J gene, V gene, CDR3 protein, CDR3 DNA. A D gene is named only where the DNA matches it firmly. Clone size appears in some rows only: once, few, many, or a class for an expanded clone.

d_gene: .; abundance: once; j_gene: TRBJ1-3; v_gene: TRBV4-1; CDR3aa: CASSSQTGGSGNTIYF; CDR3nt: TGCGCCAGCAGCTCGCAGACTGGGGGCTCTGGAAACACCATATATTTT
d_gene: .; abundance: once; j_gene: TRBJ1-5; v_gene: TRBV25-1; CDR3aa: CASSDWPADQPQHF; CDR3nt: TGTGCCAGCAGTGATTGGCCAGCGGATCAGCCCCAGCATTTT
d_gene: .; abundance: .; j_gene: TRBJ1-5; v_gene: TRBV9; CDR3aa: CASSGPNSNQPQHF; CDR3nt: TGTGCCAGCAGTGGACCGAATAGCAATCAGCCCCAGCATTTT
d_gene: .; abundance: .; j_gene: TRBJ2-4; v_gene: TRBV20-1; CDR3aa: CSARDGHDLFLAKNIQYF; CDR3nt: TGCAGTGCTAGAGATGGTCATGATCTCTTTCTAGCCAAAAACATTCAGTACTTC
d_gene: TRBD2; abundance: .; j_gene: TRBJ2-5; v_gene: TRBV10-2; CDR3aa: CATSPGTSYRETQYF; CDR3nt: TGCGCCACCTCGCCCGGGACTAGCTATCGCGAGACCCAGTACTTC
d_gene: .; abundance: .; j_gene: TRBJ1-3; v_gene: TRBV12-3/TRBV12-4; CDR3aa: CASSLGGYSGNTIYF; CDR3nt: TGTGCCAGCAGTTTAGGGGGGTACTCTGGAAACACCATATATTTT
d_gene: TRBD1; abundance: .; j_gene: TRBJ2-7; v_gene: TRBV29-1; CDR3aa: CSVELTGTDYEQYF; CDR3nt: TGCAGCGTTGAACTGACCGGGACAGACTACGAGCAGTACTTC
d_gene: .; abundance: once; j_gene: TRBJ2-2; v_gene: TRBV27; CDR3aa: CASGQMNANTGELFF; CDR3nt: TGTGCCAGCGGCCAGATGAACGCGAACACCGGGGAGCTGTTTTTT
d_gene: TRBD1; abundance: few; j_gene: TRBJ2-7; v_gene: TRBV11-2; CDR3aa: CASSLGAGTGYEQYF; CDR3nt: TGTGCCAGCAGCTTAGGGGCAGGGACAGGCTACGAGCAGTACTTC
d_gene: TRBD2; abundance: few; j_gene: TRBJ2-1; v_gene: TRBV11-2; CDR3aa: CASRTSGSDEQFF; CDR3nt: TGTGCCAGCAGGACTAGCGGGAGCGATGAGCAGTTCTTC
d_gene: TRBD2; abundance: .; j_gene: TRBJ2-7; v_gene: TRBV5-8; CDR3aa: CASSLNSGSSHEQYF; CDR3nt: TGTGCCAGCAGCTTGAATAGCGGGAGTTCCCACGAGCAGTACTTC
d_gene: TRBD2; abundance: .; j_gene: TRBJ2-1; v_gene: TRBV29-1; CDR3aa: CSVEASGTNVEQFF; CDR3nt: TGCAGCGTTGAGGCTAGCGGGACTAATGTAGAGCAGTTCTTC
d_gene: TRBD1; abundance: .; j_gene: TRBJ2-7; v_gene: TRBV20-1; CDR3aa: CSARDRGPWGEQYF; CDR3nt: TGCAGTGCTAGAGACAGGGGGCCTTGGGGAGAGCAGTACTTC
d_gene: .; abundance: .; j_gene: TRBJ2-7; v_gene: TRBV7-8; CDR3aa: CASSELQGIPYEQYF; CDR3nt: TGTGCCAGCAGCGAACTTCAGGGAATACCCTACGAGCAGTACTTC